The clone carrying this TCR beta chain was observed a handful of times. The antigen is unknown. This entry is derived from a study of vaccination and CD4 T cells after COVID-19. Whole-study context: Convalescent participants consisted of six males and four females, two being Hispanic. For post-vaccine samples, collection took place a median roughly 72 days after dose two, ranging from 14 to 241.

Treatment in this sample: approximately 9-day PBMC culture with coronavirus spike peptide pools or control peptides (ViraFEST assay). Once obtained from cultured CD4+ T cells, the DNA was sequenced using the Oncomine TCR Beta short-read assay. TCRdb reprocessed the PCR reads with MiXCR, giving one entry per CDR3 protein. The repertoire holds just over 20,000 distinct CDR3 sequences, under 75% seen once, with more than 6.5% in the top ten. The CDR3 is 13 amino acids. CDR1 is DFQATT, CDR2 SNEGSKA, per germline (reference sequence). Deletions cut 5 bases from V and 5 bases from J, with 15 bases between.

The TCR comes from a human donor who had recovered from COVID-19. V is TRBV20-1 and J is TRBJ2-5, with D perhaps matching TRBD2 (6 bases). Sequenced: CD4+ T cells from blood, cultured in vitro. Here the CDR3 reads CSAAATAGETQYF. The CDR3, as DNA: TGCAGTGCTGCTGCGACGGCGGGGGAGACCCAGTACTTC.